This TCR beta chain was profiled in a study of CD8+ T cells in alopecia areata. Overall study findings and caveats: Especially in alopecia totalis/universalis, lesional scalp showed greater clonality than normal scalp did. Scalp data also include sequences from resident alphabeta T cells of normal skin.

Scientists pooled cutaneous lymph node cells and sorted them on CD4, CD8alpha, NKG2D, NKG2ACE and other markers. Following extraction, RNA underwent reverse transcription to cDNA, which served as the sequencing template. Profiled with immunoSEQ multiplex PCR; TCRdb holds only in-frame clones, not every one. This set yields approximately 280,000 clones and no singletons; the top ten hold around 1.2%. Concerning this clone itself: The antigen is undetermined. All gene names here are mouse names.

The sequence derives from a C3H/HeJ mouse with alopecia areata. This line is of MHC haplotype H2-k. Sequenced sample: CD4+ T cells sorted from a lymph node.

Incomplete CDR3 DNA: TGTGCCAGCTGGGGCGAA. Translation: CASWGE. In full, the CDR3 reads CASWGERLFF. The chain is built from TRBV13-3 and TRBJ1-4, with D unresolved. The CDR3 goes on 4 residues after the read ends, and that part is filled in from the germline J gene. Germline V gene sequence: CDR1 NNHDY, CDR2 SYVADS. The CDR3 has 10 residues.